This T cell receptor (beta chain) was sequenced during a study of cytomegalovirus exposure and HLA in healthy donors. The primer mix had 60 Vbeta and 13 Jbeta primers. Sequenced by immunoSEQ multiplex PCR; TCRdb stores in-frame clones only, minus some. Of 95,000 to 150,000 clones in the sample, approximately 78% were seen once. There are 17 residues in the CDR3. The germline V and J ends were trimmed by 0 bases and 1 base, with 12 bases remaining between them. Germline values: CDR1 LGHNA, CDR2 YSLEER. The TCR sequence derives from a woman between 40 and 50 years old in good health and CMV-seropositive. V gene TRBV4-3 combines with J gene TRBJ2-2; tentative D call: TRBD1 (5 bases). What was sequenced was PBMCs. The CDR3 is CASSQDRGTGNTGELFF. The CDR3 DNA sequence: TGCGCCAGCAGCCAAGATCGAGGAACAGGGAACACCGGGGAGCTGTTTTTT.